Below, one T cell receptor beta chain is given with its context. The germline V gene has CDR1 MNHEY and CDR2 SMNVEV (reference sequence). This CDR3 has 14 amino acids. V dropped 5 bases and J dropped 2 bases, with 13 bases sitting between them. The data derive from a study of molecular identifiers for immune sequencing clone quantification. TCRdb used MiXCR to reprocess the PCR reads, holding one entry per CDR3 protein. The sample shows roughly 90,000 distinct CDR3 sequences, about 23% of them seen only once. The TCR was taken from a human donor in good health. Some libraries in this study had Jurkat cell RNA spiked in. The chain combines TRBV27 with TRBJ2-7; D remains ambiguous. Sequencing was performed on naive CD8+ T cells from blood, with Jurkat cell RNA spiked in. Indicated subset: FACS-sorted CD8+CD4-CCR7+CD45RA+ naive T cells. CDR3 DNA sequence: TGTGCCAGCAGTCGCTGGGCAGAGCCCTACGAGCAGTACTTC. Amino acid sequence: CASSRWAEPYEQYF.